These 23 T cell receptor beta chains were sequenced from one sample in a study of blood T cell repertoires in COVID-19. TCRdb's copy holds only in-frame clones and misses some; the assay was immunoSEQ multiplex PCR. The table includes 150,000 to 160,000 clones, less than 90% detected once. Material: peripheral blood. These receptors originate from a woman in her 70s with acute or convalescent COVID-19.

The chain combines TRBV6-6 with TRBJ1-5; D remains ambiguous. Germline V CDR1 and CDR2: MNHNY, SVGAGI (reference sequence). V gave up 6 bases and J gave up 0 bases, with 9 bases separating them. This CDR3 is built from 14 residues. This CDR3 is CASSQRSSNQPQHF. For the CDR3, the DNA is TGTGCCAGCAGCCAACGGTCTAGCAATCAGCCCCAGCATTTT.

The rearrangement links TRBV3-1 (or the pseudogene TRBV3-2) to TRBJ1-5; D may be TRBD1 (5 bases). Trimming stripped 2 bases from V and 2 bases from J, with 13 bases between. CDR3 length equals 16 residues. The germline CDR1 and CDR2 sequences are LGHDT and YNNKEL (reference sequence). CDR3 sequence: CASSQHQGLGNQPQHF. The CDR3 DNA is TGTGCCAGCAGCCAACATCAGGGTTTGGGCAATCAGCCCCAGCATTTT.

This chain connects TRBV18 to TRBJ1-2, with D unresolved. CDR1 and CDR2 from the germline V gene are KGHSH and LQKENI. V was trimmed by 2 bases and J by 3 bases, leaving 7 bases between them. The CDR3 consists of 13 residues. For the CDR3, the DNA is TGTGCCAGCTCACCAGAGAGTGACTATGGCTACACCTTC. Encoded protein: CASSPESDYGYTF.

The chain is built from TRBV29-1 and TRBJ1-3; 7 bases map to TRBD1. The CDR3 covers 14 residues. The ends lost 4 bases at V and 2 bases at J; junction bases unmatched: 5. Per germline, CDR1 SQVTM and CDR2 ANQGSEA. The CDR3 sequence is CSVVSGTAGNTIYF. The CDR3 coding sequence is TGCAGCGTTGTCTCGGGGACAGCTGGAAACACCATATATTTT.

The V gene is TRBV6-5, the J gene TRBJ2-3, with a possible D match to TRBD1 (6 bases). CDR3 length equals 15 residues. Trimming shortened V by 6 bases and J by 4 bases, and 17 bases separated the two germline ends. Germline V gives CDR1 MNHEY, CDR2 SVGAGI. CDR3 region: CASSNTGSGPDTQYF. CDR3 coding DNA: TGTGCCAGCAGCAATACAGGGAGCGGTCCAGATACGCAGTATTTT.

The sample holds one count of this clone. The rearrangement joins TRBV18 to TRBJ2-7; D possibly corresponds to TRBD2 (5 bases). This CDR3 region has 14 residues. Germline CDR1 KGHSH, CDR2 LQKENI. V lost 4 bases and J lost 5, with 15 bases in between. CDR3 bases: TGTGCCAGCTCACTTATGGCAACCGGGAACGAGCAGTACTTC. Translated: CASSLMATGNEQYF.

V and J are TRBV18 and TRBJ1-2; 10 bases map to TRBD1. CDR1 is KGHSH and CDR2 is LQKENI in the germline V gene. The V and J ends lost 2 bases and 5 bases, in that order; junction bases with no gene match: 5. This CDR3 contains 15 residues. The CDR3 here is CASSPETGGGYGYTF. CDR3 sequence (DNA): TGTGCCAGCTCACCAGAGACAGGGGGCGGTTATGGCTACACCTTC. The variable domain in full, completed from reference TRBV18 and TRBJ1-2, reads NAGVMQNPRHLVRRRGQEARLRCSPMKGHSHVYWYRQLPEEGLKFMVYLQKENIIDESGMPKERFSAEFPKEGPSILRIQQVVRGDSAAYFCASSPETGGGYGYTFGSGTRLTVV.

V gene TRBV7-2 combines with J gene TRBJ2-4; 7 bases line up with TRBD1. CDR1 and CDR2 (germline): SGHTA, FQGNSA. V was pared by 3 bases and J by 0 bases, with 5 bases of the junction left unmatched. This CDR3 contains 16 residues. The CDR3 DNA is TGTGCCAGCAGCTTCCCGACAGGGATAGCCAAAAACATTCAGTACTTC. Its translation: CASSFPTGIAKNIQYF.

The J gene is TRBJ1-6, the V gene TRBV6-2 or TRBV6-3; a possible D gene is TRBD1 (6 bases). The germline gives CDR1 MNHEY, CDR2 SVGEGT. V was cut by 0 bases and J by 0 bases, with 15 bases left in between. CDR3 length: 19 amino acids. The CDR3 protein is CASSYSTGRSGSYNSPLHF. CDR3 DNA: TGTGCCAGCAGTTACTCCACAGGGCGAAGTGGCTCCTATAATTCACCCCTCCACTTT.

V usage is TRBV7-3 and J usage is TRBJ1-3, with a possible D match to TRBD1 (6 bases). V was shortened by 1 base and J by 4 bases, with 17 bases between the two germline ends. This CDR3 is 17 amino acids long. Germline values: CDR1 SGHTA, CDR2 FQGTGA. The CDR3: CASSLNNLQGSGNTIYF. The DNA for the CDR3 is TGTGCCAGCAGCTTAAATAATTTACAGGGTTCGGGAAACACCATATATTTT. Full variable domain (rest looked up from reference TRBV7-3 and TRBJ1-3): GAGVSQTPSNKVTEKGKYVELRCDPISGHTALYWYRQSLGQGPEFLIYFQGTGAADDSGLPNDRFFAVRPEGSVSTLKIQRTERGDSAVYLCASSLNNLQGSGNTIYFGEGSWLTVV.

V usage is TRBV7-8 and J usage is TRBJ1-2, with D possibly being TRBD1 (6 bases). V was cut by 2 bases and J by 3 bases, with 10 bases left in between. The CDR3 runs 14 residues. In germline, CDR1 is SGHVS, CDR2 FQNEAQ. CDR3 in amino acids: CASSLTGPDYGYTF. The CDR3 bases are TGTGCCAGCAGCTTAACAGGGCCCGACTATGGCTACACCTTC.

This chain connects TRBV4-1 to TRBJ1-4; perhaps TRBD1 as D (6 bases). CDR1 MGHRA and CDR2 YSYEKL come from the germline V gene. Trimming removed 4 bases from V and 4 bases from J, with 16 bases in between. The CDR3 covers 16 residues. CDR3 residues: CASSLASGAGNEKLFF. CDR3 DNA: TGCGCCAGCAGCCTAGCCTCAGGGGCTGGTAATGAAAAACTGTTTTTT.

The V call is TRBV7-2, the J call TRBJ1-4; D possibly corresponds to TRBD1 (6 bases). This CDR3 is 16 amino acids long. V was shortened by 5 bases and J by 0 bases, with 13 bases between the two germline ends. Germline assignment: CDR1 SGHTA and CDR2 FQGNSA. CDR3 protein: CASSLTQGTTNEKLFF. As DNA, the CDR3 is TGTGCCAGCAGCCTCACGCAGGGGACAACTAATGAAAAACTGTTTTTT.

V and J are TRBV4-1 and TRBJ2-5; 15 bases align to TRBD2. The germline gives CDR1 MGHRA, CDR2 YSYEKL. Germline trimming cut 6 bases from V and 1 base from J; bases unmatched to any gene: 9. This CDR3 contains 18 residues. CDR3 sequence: CASSPVPGLAGGQETQYF. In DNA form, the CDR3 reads TGCGCCAGCAGTCCAGTCCCGGGACTAGCGGGGGGCCAAGAGACCCAGTACTTC.

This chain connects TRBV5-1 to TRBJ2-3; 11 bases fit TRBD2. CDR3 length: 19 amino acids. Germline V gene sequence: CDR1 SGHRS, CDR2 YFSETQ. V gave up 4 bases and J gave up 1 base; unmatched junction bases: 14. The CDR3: CASSPAGASGGPGTDTQYF. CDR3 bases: TGCGCCAGCAGCCCCGCTGGGGCTAGCGGGGGGCCCGGCACAGATACGCAGTATTTT.

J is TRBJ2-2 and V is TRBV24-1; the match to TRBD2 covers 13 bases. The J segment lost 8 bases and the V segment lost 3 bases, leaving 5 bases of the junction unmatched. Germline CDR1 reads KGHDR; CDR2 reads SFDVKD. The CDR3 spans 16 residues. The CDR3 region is CATSDAGTSGVGELFF. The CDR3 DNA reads TGTGCCACCAGTGATGCCGGGACTAGCGGGGTAGGGGAGCTGTTTTTT.

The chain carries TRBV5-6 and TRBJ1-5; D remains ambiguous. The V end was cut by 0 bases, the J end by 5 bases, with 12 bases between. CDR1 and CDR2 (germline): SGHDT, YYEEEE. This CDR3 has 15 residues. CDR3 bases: TGTGCCAGCAGCTTGGCCCCGACCGGGGATCAGCCCCAGCATTTT. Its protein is CASSLAPTGDQPQHF. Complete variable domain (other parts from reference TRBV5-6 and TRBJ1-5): DAGVTQSPTHLIKTRGQQVTLRCSPKSGHDTVSWYQQALGQGPQFIFQYYEEEERQRGNFPDRFSGHQFPNYSSELNVNALLLGDSALYLCASSLAPTGDQPQHFGDGTRLSIL.

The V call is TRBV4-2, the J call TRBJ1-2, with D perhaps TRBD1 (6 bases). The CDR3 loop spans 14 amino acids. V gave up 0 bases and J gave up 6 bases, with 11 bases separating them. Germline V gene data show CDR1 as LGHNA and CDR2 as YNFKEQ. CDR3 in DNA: TGTGCCAGCAGCCAAGATAGACCAGGGGATGGCTACACCTTC. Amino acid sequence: CASSQDRPGDGYTF.

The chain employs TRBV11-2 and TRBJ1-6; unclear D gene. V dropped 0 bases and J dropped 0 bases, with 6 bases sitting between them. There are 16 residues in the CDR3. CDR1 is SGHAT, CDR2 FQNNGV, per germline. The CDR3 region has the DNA TGTGCCAGCAGCTTAGACAGAAGCTCCTATAATTCACCCCTCCACTTT. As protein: CASSLDRSSYNSPLHF.

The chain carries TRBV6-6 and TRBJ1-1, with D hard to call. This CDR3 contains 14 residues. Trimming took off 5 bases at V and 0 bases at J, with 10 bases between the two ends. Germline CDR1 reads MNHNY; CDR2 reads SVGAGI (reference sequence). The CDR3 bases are TGTGCCAGCAGTCAAAGAGGGATGAACACTGAAGCTTTCTTT. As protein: CASSQRGMNTEAFF.

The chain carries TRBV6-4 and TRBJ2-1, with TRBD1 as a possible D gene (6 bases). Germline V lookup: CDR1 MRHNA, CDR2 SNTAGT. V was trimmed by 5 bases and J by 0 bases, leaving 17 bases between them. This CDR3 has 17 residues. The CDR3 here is CASSLAFRGSSYNEQFF. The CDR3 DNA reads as TGTGCCAGCAGTCTCGCGTTTAGGGGGAGCTCCTACAATGAGCAGTTCTTC.

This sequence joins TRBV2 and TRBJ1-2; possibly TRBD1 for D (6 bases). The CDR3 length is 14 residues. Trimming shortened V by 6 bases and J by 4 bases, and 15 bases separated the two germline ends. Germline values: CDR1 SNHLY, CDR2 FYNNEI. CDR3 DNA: TGTGCCAGCAGCCATAGGACAGTAAGCTATGGCTACACCTTC. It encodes CASSHRTVSYGYTF.

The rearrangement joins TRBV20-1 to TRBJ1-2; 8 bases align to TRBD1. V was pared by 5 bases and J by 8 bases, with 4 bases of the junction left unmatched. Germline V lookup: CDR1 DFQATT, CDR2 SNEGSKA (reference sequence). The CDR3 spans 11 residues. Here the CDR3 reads CSAWTGSGYTF. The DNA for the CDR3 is TGCAGTGCTTGGACAGGGTCGGGCTACACCTTC.